This entry lists 24 T cell receptor beta chains sequenced from one sample in a study of blood T cell repertoires in COVID-19. Measured with immunoSEQ multiplex PCR; TCRdb has only the in-frame clones, and not every one. The table has over 400,000 clones, roughly nine tenths seen once. Sequencing was performed on peripheral blood. These receptors were taken from a woman between 50 and 59 years old with COVID-19, enrolled during active disease.

The rearrangement links TRBV7-5 to TRBJ2-7; the table gives TRBD2 as D, unverified against the DNA. TRBV7-5 is a known pseudogene. The CDR3 consists of 12 residues. CDR3 nucleotide sequence: TGTGCCGAGACTGGAAGGCACTACGAGCAGTACTTC. This codes for CAETGRHYEQYF.

The J gene is TRBJ2-1, the V gene TRBV24-1, with TRBD2 identical over 9 bases. The germline gives CDR1 KGHDR, CDR2 SFDVKD. The CDR3 consists of 14 residues. The ends lost 9 bases at V and 10 bases at J; junction bases unmatched: 12. The CDR3 bases are TGTGCCACCTCATCGGGACTAGCAAGGGGCGAGCAGTTCTTC. Translated: CATSSGLARGEQFF.

The chain recombines TRBV19 with TRBJ2-7, with TRBD1 identical over 9 bases. The junction had 9 bases not matched to a gene; V was cut back by 5 bases and J by 4 bases. The CDR3 loop spans 15 amino acids. Germline CDR1 and CDR2: LNHDA and SQIVND (reference sequence). CDR3 DNA: TGTGCCAGTAGTGAAGGAGGACAGGGGTGGTACGAGCAGTACTTC. It is translated as CASSEGGQGWYEQYF.

V and J are TRBV18 and TRBJ2-3; TRBD2 aligns across 8 bases. Per the germline V gene, CDR1 is KGHSH and CDR2 is LQKENI. The CDR3 length is 14 residues. J was trimmed by 5 bases and V by 3 bases; bases with no gene match: 4. The DNA of the CDR3 is TGTGCCAGCTCACCTCGAGCGGGGGAAGATACGCAGTATTTT. Translated, it gives CASSPRAGEDTQYF.

The chain employs TRBV24-1 and TRBJ2-1; possible D gene TRBD2, 5 bases. CDR3 length equals 15 residues. CDR1 and CDR2 from the germline V gene are KGHDR and SFDVKD. The V and J ends lost 1 base and 9 bases respectively, with 15 bases between them. CDR3: CATSDFSGKYGEQFF. The CDR3 DNA is TGTGCCACCAGTGATTTCTCCGGGAAGTATGGTGAGCAGTTCTTC.

The chain couples TRBV6-1 to TRBJ2-3, with D maybe TRBD1 (6 bases). The CDR3 is made up of 16 amino acids. V was trimmed by 4 bases and J by 3 bases, leaving 17 bases between them. The germline V gene encodes CDR1 MNHNS and CDR2 SASEGT. Here the CDR3 DNA reads TGTGCCAGCAGTGCGGACAGAAGCAGGGGAACAGATACGCAGTATTTT. Its translation is CASSADRSRGTDTQYF.

The chain has TRBV10-2 and TRBJ1-1, with 11 bases that match TRBD1. The J segment lost 0 bases and the V segment lost 6 bases, leaving 3 bases of the junction unmatched. Germline V CDR1 and CDR2: WSHSY, SAAADI. The CDR3 has 15 residues. This CDR3 is CASSRTGGLNTEAFF. The CDR3 DNA reads as TGCGCCAGCAGCCGGACAGGGGGCTTGAACACTGAAGCTTTCTTT.

The V and J genes are TRBV5-1 and TRBJ2-1; TRBD2 is a possible D gene (6 bases). Trimming took 0 bases from V and 1 from J, leaving 11 bases between them. The CDR3 totals 16 residues. Germline V gene sequence: CDR1 SGHRS, CDR2 YFSETQ. CDR3 residues: CASSLATGLSYNEQFF. The CDR3 coding sequence is TGCGCCAGCAGCTTGGCTACCGGACTATCCTACAATGAGCAGTTCTTC. Based on the CDR3 plus reference TRBV5-1 and TRBJ2-1, the full variable domain is KAGVTQTPRYLIKTRGQQVTLSCSPISGHRSVSWYQQTPGQGLQFLFEYFSETQRNKGNFPGRFSGRQFSNSRSEMNVSTLELGDSALYLCASSLATGLSYNEQFFGPGTRLTVL.

This CDR3 is CAWSVGGRTGYTF. The CDR3 region has the DNA TGTGCCTGGAGTGTTGGAGGGAGGACTGGCTACACCTTC. The chain has TRBV30 and TRBJ1-2, with D unclear. The V end lost 0 bases, the J end lost 7 bases, and 12 bases lay between the germline ends. There are 13 residues in the CDR3. CDR1 is GTSNPN, CDR2 SVGIG, per germline (reference sequence).

J is TRBJ1-5 and V is TRBV12-3 or TRBV12-4; unclear D gene. This CDR3 is built from 12 residues. The ends were cut back, 3 bases at V and 9 bases at J, with 9 bases in the middle. The CDR3 sequence is CASSLRPAPQHF. Written as DNA, the CDR3 is TGTGCCAGCAGTTTGCGGCCAGCGCCCCAGCATTTT.

J is TRBJ2-7 and V is TRBV30, with D maybe TRBD1 (5 bases). Germline CDR1 GTSNPN, CDR2 SVGIG (reference sequence). The CDR3 spans 14 residues. V lost 4 bases and J lost 0, with 13 bases in between. CDR3 nucleotides: TGTGCCTGGACCTGGACACCTCTCTCCTACGAGCAGTACTTC. Translation gives CAWTWTPLSYEQYF.

With regard to this clone: The same CDR3 also results from other DNA sequences found in this sample. The J gene is TRBJ2-7, the V gene TRBV6-6; possibly TRBD1 for D (5 bases). The germline CDR1 and CDR2 sequences are MNHNY and SVGAGI (reference sequence). V was trimmed by 2 bases and J by 5 bases, leaving 7 bases between them. The CDR3 sequence is 12 residues long. This CDR3 is CASSYGRDEQYF. Here the CDR3 DNA reads TGTGCCAGCAGTTACGGCAGGGACGAGCAGTACTTC.

Concerning this clone: Germline is not matched at one junction end, which may reflect a read error. The rearrangement links TRBV5-1 to TRBJ1-1; unclear D gene. Germline CDR1 is SGHRS and CDR2 is YFSETQ. CDR3 length equals 13 residues. CDR3 protein: CASSLDQNAEAFF. The CDR3 DNA sequence: TGCGCCAGCAGCTTGGACCAGAACGCTGAAGCTTTCTTT.

The V call is TRBV2, the J call TRBJ1-1, with unresolved D. V lost 6 bases and J 7 bases, leaving 12 bases between the germline ends. CDR3 length: 12 residues. Looked up from germline, CDR1 is SNHLY and CDR2 is FYNNEI. The CDR3 loop is CASSTPRGEAFF. CDR3 DNA: TGTGCCAGCAGCACTCCACGGGGTGAAGCTTTCTTT.

This chain uses TRBV28 with TRBJ1-6; TRBD1 agrees at 8 bases. This CDR3 contains 15 residues. Losses at the gene ends were 5 bases for V and 7 bases for J; bases not matched to a gene: 7. Looked up from germline, CDR1 is MDHEN and CDR2 is SYDVKM. The CDR3 sequence is CASSGSGTGNSPLHF. CDR3 bases: TGTGCCAGCAGTGGGTCCGGGACAGGCAATTCACCCCTCCACTTT.

The chain carries TRBV28 and TRBJ1-5; D unclear. Trimming took off 3 bases at V and 0 bases at J, with 12 bases between the two ends. This CDR3 region has 16 residues. Germline CDR1 and CDR2: MDHEN and SYDVKM. DNA for the CDR3: TGTGCCAGCAGTTTGGGAAGGAGGTATAGCAATCAGCCCCAGCATTTT. It codes for CASSLGRRYSNQPQHF.

V gene TRBV18 combines with J gene TRBJ2-1, with TRBD2 matching 9 bases. The CDR3 loop spans 17 amino acids. The germline V gene has CDR1 KGHSH and CDR2 LQKENI. Germline trimming cut 0 bases from V and 5 bases from J; bases unmatched to any gene: 8. In DNA form, the CDR3 reads TGTGCCAGCTCACCACCCAGCGGGGGGTCCCACCACAATGAGCAGTTCTTC. This encodes CASSPPSGGSHHNEQFF.

The chain has TRBV11-2 and TRBJ2-1, with TRBD2 identical over 14 bases. Germline CDR1 SGHAT, CDR2 FQNNGV. The J segment lost 9 bases and the V segment lost 4 bases, leaving 2 bases of the junction unmatched. The CDR3 is 14 amino acids. CDR3 amino acids: CASSSGLAGVEQFF. The DNA of the CDR3 is TGTGCCAGCAGCTCGGGACTAGCGGGGGTTGAGCAGTTCTTC.

The rearrangement links TRBV7-6 to TRBJ1-3; D unclear. Germline assignment: CDR1 SGHVS and CDR2 FNYEAQ. V was pared by 1 base and J by 7 bases, with 5 bases between. There are 12 residues in the CDR3. CDR3 loop: CASSLDENTIYF. The CDR3 coding sequence is TGTGCCAGCAGCTTAGATGAGAACACCATATATTTT. The full variable domain, completed using reference TRBV7-6 and TRBJ1-3, is GAGVSQSPRYKVTKRGQDVALRCDPISGHVSLYWYRQALGQGPEFLTYFNYEAQQDKSGLPNDRFSAERPEGSISTLTIQRTEQRDSAMYRCASSLDENTIYFGEGSWLTVV.

V usage is TRBV6-5 and J usage is TRBJ2-5; 7 nucleotides align to TRBD1. The CDR3 runs 15 residues. V trimming: 5 bases; J trimming: 1 base; junction bases outside the gene matches: 7. Looked up from germline, CDR1 is MNHEY and CDR2 is SVGAGI. The DNA of the CDR3 is TGTGCCAGCAGTAACTGGGGACAGTCCCAAGAGACCCAGTACTTC. Residues: CASSNWGQSQETQYF.

V is TRBV7-3 and J is TRBJ2-1; 13 nucleotides align to TRBD2. This CDR3 is 15 amino acids long. The V and J ends lost 5 bases and 9 bases, in that order; junction bases with no gene match: 7. Germline CDR1 SGHTA, CDR2 FQGTGA. The CDR3 here is CASSLLAGGPREQFF. As DNA, the CDR3 is TGTGCCAGCAGCCTACTAGCGGGGGGGCCCCGTGAGCAGTTCTTC.

CDR3 in DNA: TGCGCCAGCAGCCTCTCTCCGGGGGGGGATACGCAGTATTTT. Translating it yields CASSLSPGGDTQYF. The rearrangement joins TRBV5-1 to TRBJ2-3, with 8 bases lining up with TRBD2. Germline lookup yields CDR1 SGHRS and CDR2 YFSETQ. The CDR3 consists of 14 residues. The V and J ends lost 4 bases and 6 bases, in that order; junction bases with no gene match: 7.

The J gene is TRBJ2-5, the V gene TRBV5-1; 8 bases line up with TRBD1. The J segment lost 5 bases and the V segment lost 0 bases, leaving 9 bases of the junction unmatched. The CDR3 loop spans 16 amino acids. Looked up from germline, CDR1 is SGHRS and CDR2 is YFSETQ. CDR3 amino acids: CASSLVSGGVEETQYF. CDR3 in DNA: TGCGCCAGCAGCTTGGTTTCAGGGGGCGTCGAGGAGACCCAGTACTTC. Based on the CDR3 plus reference TRBV5-1 and TRBJ2-5, the full variable domain is KAGVTQTPRYLIKTRGQQVTLSCSPISGHRSVSWYQQTPGQGLQFLFEYFSETQRNKGNFPGRFSGRQFSNSRSEMNVSTLELGDSALYLCASSLVSGGVEETQYFGPGTRLLVL.

The chain has TRBV9 and TRBJ1-4; D remains unclear. Germline-derived CDR1 and CDR2 are SGDLS and YYNGEE. Trimming took off 7 bases at V and 1 base at J, with 20 bases between the two ends. This CDR3 contains 17 residues. The CDR3 DNA reads as TGTGCCAGCGCCCGTTCAGGACGGGGAGTAACTAATGAAAAACTGTTTTTT. It codes for CASARSGRGVTNEKLFF.